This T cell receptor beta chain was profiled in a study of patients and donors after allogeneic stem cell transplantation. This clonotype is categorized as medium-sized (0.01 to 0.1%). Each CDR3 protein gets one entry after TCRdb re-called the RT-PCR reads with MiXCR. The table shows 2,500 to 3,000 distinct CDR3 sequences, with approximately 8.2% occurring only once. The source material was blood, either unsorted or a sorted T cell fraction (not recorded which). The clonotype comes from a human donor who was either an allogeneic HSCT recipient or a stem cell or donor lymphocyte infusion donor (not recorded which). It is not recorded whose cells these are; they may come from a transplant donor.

This chain's CDR3 is CASSAASGVGPPEAFF. In DNA form, the CDR3 reads TGTGCCAGCAGTGCAGCCAGCGGGGTAGGCCCCCCTGAAGCTTTCTTT. The chain has TRBV6-5 and TRBJ1-1; D is uncertain. The CDR3 totals 16 residues. Per germline, CDR1 MNHEY and CDR2 SVGAGI. V shed 5 bases and J shed 6 bases, with 22 bases lying between them.